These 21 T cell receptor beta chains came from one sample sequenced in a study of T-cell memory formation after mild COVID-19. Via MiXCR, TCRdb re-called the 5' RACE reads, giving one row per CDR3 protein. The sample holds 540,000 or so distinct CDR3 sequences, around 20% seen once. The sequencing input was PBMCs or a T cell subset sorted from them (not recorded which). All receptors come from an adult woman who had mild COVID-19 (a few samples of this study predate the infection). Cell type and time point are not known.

The CDR3 loop reads CASSVVGWAGDTQYF. CDR3 coding DNA: TGTGCCAGCAGCGTAGTAGGATGGGCGGGAGATACGCAGTATTTT. The chain uses TRBV9 and TRBJ2-3; tentatively, D is TRBD2 (5 bases). The CDR3 spans 15 residues. V was clipped by 0 bases and J by 5 bases, with 13 bases between them. From germline, CDR1 is SGDLS and CDR2 YYNGEE. Full variable domain (missing parts from reference TRBV9 and TRBJ2-3): DSGVTQTPKHLITATGQRVTLRCSPRSGDLSVYWYQQSLDQGLQFLIQYYNGEERAKGNILERFSAQQFPDLHSELNLSSLELGDSALYFCASSVVGWAGDTQYFGPGTRLTVL.

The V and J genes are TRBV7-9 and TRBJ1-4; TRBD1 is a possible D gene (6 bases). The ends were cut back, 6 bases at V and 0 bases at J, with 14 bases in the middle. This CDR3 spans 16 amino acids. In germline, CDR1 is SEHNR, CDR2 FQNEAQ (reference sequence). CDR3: CASSHWTAATNEKLFF. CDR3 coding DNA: TGTGCCAGCAGTCACTGGACAGCCGCAACTAATGAAAAACTGTTTTTT.

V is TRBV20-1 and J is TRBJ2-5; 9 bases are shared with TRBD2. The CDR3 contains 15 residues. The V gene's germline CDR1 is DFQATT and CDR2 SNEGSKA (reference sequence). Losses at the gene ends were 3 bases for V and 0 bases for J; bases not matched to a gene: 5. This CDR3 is CSARTSGPYQETQYF. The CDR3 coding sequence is TGCAGTGCTAGGACTAGCGGCCCGTACCAAGAGACCCAGTACTTC.

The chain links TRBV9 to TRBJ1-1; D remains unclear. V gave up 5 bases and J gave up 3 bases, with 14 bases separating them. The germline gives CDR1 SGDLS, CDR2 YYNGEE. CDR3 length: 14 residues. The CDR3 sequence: CASRSTGQHTEAFF. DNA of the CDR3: TGTGCCAGCAGGTCCACCGGGCAGCACACTGAAGCTTTCTTT.

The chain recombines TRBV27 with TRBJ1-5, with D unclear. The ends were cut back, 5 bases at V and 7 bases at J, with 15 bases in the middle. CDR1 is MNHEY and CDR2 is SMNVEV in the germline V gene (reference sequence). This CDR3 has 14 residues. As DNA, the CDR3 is TGTGCCAGCAGTCTCGGACGGAATGGGCAGCCCCAGCATTTT. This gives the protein CASSLGRNGQPQHF.

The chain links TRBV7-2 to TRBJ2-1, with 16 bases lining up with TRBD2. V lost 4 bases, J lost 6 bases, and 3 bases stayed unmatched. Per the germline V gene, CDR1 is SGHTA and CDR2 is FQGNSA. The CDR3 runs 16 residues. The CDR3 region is CASSSGLAGGLNEQFF. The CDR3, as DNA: TGTGCCAGCAGCTCGGGACTAGCGGGAGGGCTCAATGAGCAGTTCTTC. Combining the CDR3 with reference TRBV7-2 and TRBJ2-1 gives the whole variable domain GAGVSQSPSNKVTEKGKDVELRCDPISGHTALYWYRQSLGQGLEFLIYFQGNSAPDKSGLPSDRFSAERTGGSVSTLTIQRTQQEDSAVYLCASSSGLAGGLNEQFFGPGTRLTVL.

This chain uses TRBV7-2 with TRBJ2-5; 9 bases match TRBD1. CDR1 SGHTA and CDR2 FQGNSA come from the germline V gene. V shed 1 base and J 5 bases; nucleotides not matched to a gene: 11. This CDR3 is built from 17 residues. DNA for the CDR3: TGTGCCAGCAGCTTAGGGCCCCCGGGACAGGGTTTGGAGACCCAGTACTTC. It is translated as CASSLGPPGQGLETQYF.

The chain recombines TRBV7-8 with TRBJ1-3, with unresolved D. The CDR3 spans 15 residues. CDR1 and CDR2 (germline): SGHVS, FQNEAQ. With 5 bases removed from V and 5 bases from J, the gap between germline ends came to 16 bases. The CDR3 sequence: CASSHFRQERNTIYF. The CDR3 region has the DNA TGTGCCAGCAGCCACTTCAGGCAGGAAAGAAACACCATATATTTT.

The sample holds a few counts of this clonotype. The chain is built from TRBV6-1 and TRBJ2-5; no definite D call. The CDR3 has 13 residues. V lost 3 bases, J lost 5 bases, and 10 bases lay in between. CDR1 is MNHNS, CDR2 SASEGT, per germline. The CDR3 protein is CASSENRRETQYF. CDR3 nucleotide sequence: TGTGCCAGCAGTGAGAATAGAAGGGAGACCCAGTACTTC.

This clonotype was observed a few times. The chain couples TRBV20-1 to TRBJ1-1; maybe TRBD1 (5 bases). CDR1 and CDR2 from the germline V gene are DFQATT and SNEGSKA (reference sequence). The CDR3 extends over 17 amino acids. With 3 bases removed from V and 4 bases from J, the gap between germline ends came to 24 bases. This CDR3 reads CSARAHVKGFRGTEAFF. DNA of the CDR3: TGCAGTGCTAGGGCCCATGTCAAGGGGTTTCGGGGCACTGAAGCTTTCTTT.

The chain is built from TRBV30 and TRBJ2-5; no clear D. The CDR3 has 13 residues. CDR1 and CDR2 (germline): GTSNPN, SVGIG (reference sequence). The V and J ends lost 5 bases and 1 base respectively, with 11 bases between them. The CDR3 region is CAWELGSQETQYF. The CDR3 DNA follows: TGTGCCTGGGAACTGGGGTCCCAAGAGACCCAGTACTTC.

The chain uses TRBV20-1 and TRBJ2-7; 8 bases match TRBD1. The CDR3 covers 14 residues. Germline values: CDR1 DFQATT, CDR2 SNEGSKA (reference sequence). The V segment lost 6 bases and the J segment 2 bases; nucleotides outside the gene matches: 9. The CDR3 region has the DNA TGCAGTGCCGGCCCCCAGGGGGCCGCCTACGAGCAGTACTTC. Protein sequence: CSAGPQGAAYEQYF.

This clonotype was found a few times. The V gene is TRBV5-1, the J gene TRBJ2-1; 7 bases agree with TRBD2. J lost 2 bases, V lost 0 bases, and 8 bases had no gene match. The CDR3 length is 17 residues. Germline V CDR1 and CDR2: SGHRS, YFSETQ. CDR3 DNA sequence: TGCGCCAGCAGCTTGGCCCTGGCGGGAGATCCCTACAATGAGCAGTTCTTC. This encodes CASSLALAGDPYNEQFF.

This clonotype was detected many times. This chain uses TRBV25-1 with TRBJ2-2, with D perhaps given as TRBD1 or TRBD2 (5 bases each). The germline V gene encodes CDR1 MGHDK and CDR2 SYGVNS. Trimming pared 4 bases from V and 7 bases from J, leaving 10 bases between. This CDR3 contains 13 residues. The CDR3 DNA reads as TGTGCCAGCAGTGGAGGGGTTATCGGGGAGCTGTTTTTT. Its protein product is CASSGGVIGELFF.

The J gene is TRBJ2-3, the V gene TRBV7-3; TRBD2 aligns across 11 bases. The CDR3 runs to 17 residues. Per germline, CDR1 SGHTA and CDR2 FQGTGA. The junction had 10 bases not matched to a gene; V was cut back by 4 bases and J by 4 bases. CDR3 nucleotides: TGTGCCAGCAGCTCGGGCCTTAGCGGGGGGGCCGCAGATACGCAGTATTTT. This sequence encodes CASSSGLSGGAADTQYF. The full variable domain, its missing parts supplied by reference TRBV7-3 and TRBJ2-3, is GAGVSQTPSNKVTEKGKYVELRCDPISGHTALYWYRQSLGQGPEFLIYFQGTGAADDSGLPNDRFFAVRPEGSVSTLKIQRTERGDSAVYLCASSSGLSGGAADTQYFGPGTRLTVL.

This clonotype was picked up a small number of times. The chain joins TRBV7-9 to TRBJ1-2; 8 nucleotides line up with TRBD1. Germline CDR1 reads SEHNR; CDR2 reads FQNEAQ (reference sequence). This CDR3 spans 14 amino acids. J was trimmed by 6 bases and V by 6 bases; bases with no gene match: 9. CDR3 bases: TGTGCCAGCAGTCCCGGACAGGGAGTTCATGGCTACACCTTC. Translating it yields CASSPGQGVHGYTF.

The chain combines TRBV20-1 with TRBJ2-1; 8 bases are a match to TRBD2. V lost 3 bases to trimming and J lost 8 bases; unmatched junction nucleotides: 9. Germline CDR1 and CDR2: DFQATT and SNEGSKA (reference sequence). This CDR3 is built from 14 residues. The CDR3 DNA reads TGCAGTGCTAGCTACGGGAGGGCTTTCGATGAGCAGTTCTTC. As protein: CSASYGRAFDEQFF.

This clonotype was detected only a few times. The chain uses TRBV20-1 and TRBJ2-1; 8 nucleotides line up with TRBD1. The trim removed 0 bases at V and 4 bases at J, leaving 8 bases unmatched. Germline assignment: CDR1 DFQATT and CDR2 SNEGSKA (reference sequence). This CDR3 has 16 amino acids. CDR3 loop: CSARDPETGAYNEQFF. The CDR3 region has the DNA TGCAGTGCTAGAGATCCAGAGACAGGGGCGTACAATGAGCAGTTCTTC.

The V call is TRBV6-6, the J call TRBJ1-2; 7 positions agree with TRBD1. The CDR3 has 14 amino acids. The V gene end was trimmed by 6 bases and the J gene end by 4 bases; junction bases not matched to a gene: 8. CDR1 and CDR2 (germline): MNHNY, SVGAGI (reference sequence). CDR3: CASSEGARGYGYTF. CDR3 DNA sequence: TGTGCCAGCAGCGAGGGGGCTCGGGGCTATGGCTACACCTTC.

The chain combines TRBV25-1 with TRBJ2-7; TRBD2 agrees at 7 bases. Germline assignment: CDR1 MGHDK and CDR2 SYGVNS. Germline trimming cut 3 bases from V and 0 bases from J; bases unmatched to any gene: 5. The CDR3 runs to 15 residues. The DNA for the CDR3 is TGTGCCAGCAGTGATGGGGAGGGAAACTCCTACGAGCAGTACTTC. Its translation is CASSDGEGNSYEQYF.

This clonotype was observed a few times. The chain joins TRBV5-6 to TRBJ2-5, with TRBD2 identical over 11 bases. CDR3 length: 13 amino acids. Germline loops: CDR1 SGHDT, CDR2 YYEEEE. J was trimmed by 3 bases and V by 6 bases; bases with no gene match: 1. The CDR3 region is CASKTSGEETQYF. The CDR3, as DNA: TGTGCCAGCAAGACTAGCGGGGAAGAGACCCAGTACTTC.